This passage covers 27 T cell receptor beta chains from one sample sequenced in a study of blood T cells in healthy people across ages. A second PCR of about 7 to 12 cycles used a sample-barcoded 5' primer and a J-beta primer mix. TCRdb called the 5' RACE reads again in MiXCR, with one record for every CDR3 protein. The data contain approximately 770,000 distinct CDR3 sequences, 58% of them singletons. The source material was blood. Source of these receptors: a man younger than 40 in good health.

This clonotype was counted only a few times. A much bigger clone sits one base away, suggesting this may be a read error. The chain combines TRBV27 with TRBJ2-4; D remains unclear. V lost 6 bases and J lost 3, with 15 bases in between. Germline V gene data show CDR1 as MNHEY and CDR2 as SMNVEV (reference sequence). This CDR3 is built from 15 residues. The CDR3 bases are TGTGCCAGCAGGTCATGGTCCTTAGTCAAAAACATTCAGTACTTC. It specifies CASRSWSLVKNIQYF.

This clonotype was observed a handful of times. CDR3 amino acids: CAISESTSGANVLTF. The CDR3, as DNA: TGTGCCATCAGTGAGTCGACCTCTGGGGCCAACGTCCTGACTTTC. The rearrangement joins TRBV10-3 to TRBJ2-6, with D hard to call. V was shortened by 0 bases and J by 0 bases, with 3 bases between the two germline ends. CDR3 length: 15 residues. Germline values: CDR1 ENHRY, CDR2 SYGVKD.

This chain joins TRBV18 and TRBJ1-5, with D uncertain. CDR3 length: 14 amino acids. CDR1 is KGHSH, CDR2 LQKENI, per germline. V was cut by 4 bases and J by 0 bases, with 7 bases left in between. As DNA, the CDR3 is TGTGCCAGCTCACACCTAGATAGCAATCAGCCCCAGCATTTT. It codes for CASSHLDSNQPQHF.

This chain uses TRBV11-2 with TRBJ2-3; no clear D gene. In germline, CDR1 is SGHAT, CDR2 FQNNGV. Trimming took off 4 bases at V and 4 bases at J, with 12 bases between the two ends. The CDR3 is 14 residues long. CDR3 nucleotides: TGTGCCAGCAGCTCCCGAGGCGGCGCAGATACGCAGTATTTT. This translates into CASSSRGGADTQYF.

This clonotype was counted a few times. The V and J genes are TRBV29-1 and TRBJ2-5; a weak D match, TRBD1 (6 bases). Matching the DNA end better, TRBJ2-7 makes the J call doubtful. The CDR3 has 13 amino acids. Germline-derived CDR1 and CDR2 are SQVTM and ANQGSEA. The DNA for the CDR3 is TGCAGCGTTGGTCTTCTACAGGGCCACGAGCAGTACTTC. It translates to CSVGLLQGHEQYF.

This rearrangement joins TRBV6-1 to TRBJ2-7, with D perhaps TRBD2 (5 bases). Germline V gene sequence: CDR1 MNHNS, CDR2 SASEGT. The CDR3 length is 18 residues. Trimming took off 2 bases at V and 3 bases at J, with 23 bases between the two ends. The CDR3 is CASSERRSRRAGRYEQYF. DNA of the CDR3: TGTGCCAGCAGTGAACGGAGGTCTAGGCGGGCGGGCCGCTACGAGCAGTACTTC.

The J gene is TRBJ1-2, the V gene TRBV7-2; the D is unclear. V was cut by 1 base and J by 3 bases, with 9 bases left in between. This CDR3 region has 14 residues. The V gene's germline CDR1 is SGHTA and CDR2 FQGNSA. DNA of the CDR3: TGTGCCAGCAGCTTAGAGGCCGCGGACTATGGCTACACCTTC. Amino acid sequence: CASSLEAADYGYTF.

The rearrangement links TRBV7-3 to TRBJ2-4, with 8 bases aligning to TRBD2. The DNA end favors TRBJ2-7, so the J call may be wrong. The CDR3 contains 15 residues. Germline lookup yields CDR1 SGHTA and CDR2 FQGTGA. Here the CDR3 DNA reads TGTGCCAGCAGCTTATCAGCGGGAGCCCTATACGAGCAGTACTTC. It encodes CASSLSAGALYEQYF.

The V call is TRBV4-2, the J call TRBJ2-3; D ambiguous. Germline V CDR1 and CDR2: LGHNA, YNFKEQ. The CDR3 covers 15 residues. V lost 4 bases to trimming and J lost 3 bases, with 14 bases between them. CDR3 coding DNA: TGTGCCAGCAGCCCTACTGTAAGCAGTACAGATACGCAGTATTTT. Translation: CASSPTVSSTDTQYF.

This chain joins TRBV10-3 and TRBJ2-1, with 14 bases matching TRBD2. The CDR3 is made up of 16 amino acids. Germline V CDR1 and CDR2: ENHRY, SYGVKD. Losses at the gene ends were 0 bases for V and 6 bases for J; bases not matched to a gene: 1. CDR3 region: CAISESTSGGANEQFF. The CDR3 nucleotides read TGTGCCATCAGTGAGTCGACTAGCGGGGGGGCCAATGAGCAGTTCTTC.

Only a few counts were recorded for this clonotype. The CDR3, as DNA: TGTGCCAGCAGCCAAGCTCAAGAGACCCAGTACTTC. It translates to CASSQAQETQYF. This chain uses TRBV3-1 with TRBJ2-5; no firm D call. Per germline, CDR1 LGHDT and CDR2 YNNKEL (reference sequence). With 1 base removed from V and 2 bases from J, the gap between germline ends came to 2 bases. The CDR3 contains 12 residues.

This clonotype was counted a few times. The rearrangement uses TRBV7-2 and TRBJ2-7; possible D gene TRBD2, 6 bases. V was shortened by 1 base and J by 2 bases, with 12 bases between the two germline ends. This CDR3 has 15 residues. Germline-derived CDR1 and CDR2 are SGHTA and FQGNSA. The CDR3 reads CASSLVAERAYEQYF. CDR3 DNA: TGTGCCAGCAGCTTAGTAGCGGAAAGGGCCTACGAGCAGTACTTC.

This clonotype was seen a handful of times. The chain joins TRBV6-5 to TRBJ1-1; possible D gene TRBD1, 6 bases. V lost 7 bases and J lost 6, with 21 bases in between. This CDR3 has 15 residues. In germline, CDR1 is MNHEY, CDR2 SVGAGI. The DNA for the CDR3 is TGTGCCAGCACCCCGGGGGGCAGACTAGCCTCTGAAGCTTTCTTT. Protein sequence: CASTPGGRLASEAFF.

With regard to this clonotype: One junction end disagrees with the germline gene, perhaps due to a read error. The V call is TRBV7-2, the J call TRBJ2-4, with 10 bases that match TRBD2. Germline V gene data show CDR1 as SGHTA and CDR2 as FQGNSA. The CDR3 runs 16 residues. The CDR3 nucleotides are TGTGCCAGCAGCCTAGCGCCAGCGGGGGGGCGTAACATTCAGTACTTC. Its protein product is CASSLAPAGGRNIQYF.

The rearrangement joins TRBV12-5 to TRBJ2-1; a possible D gene is TRBD2 (5 bases). This CDR3 spans 16 amino acids. V lost 0 bases and J 12 bases, leaving 21 bases between the germline ends. The germline V gene encodes CDR1 LGHNT and CDR2 FRNRAP. The CDR3 coding sequence is TGTGCTAGTGGTTTGGTACCGTCAGCGCGGGCCCGTTGGCAGTTCTTC. Translating it yields CASGLVPSARARWQFF.

The table lists this clonotype with a few counts. The V and J genes are TRBV29-1 and TRBJ2-7; the D is unclear. From germline, CDR1 is SQVTM and CDR2 ANQGSEA. Deletions cut 3 bases from V and 0 bases from J, with 9 bases between. CDR3 length: 13 amino acids. CDR3 sequence: CSVDLGYSYEQYF. The CDR3 nucleotides read TGCAGCGTTGATTTGGGTTACTCCTACGAGCAGTACTTC.

The J gene is TRBJ2-3, the V gene TRBV12-3 or TRBV12-4; TRBD1 is a possible D gene (6 bases). Trimming took off 5 bases at V and 4 bases at J, with 13 bases between the two ends. This CDR3 comprises 14 residues. The CDR3 DNA sequence: TGTGCCAGCAGTCCACCGACAGGTCCAGATACGCAGTATTTT. Amino acids: CASSPPTGPDTQYF.

The chain has TRBV5-1 and TRBJ2-5, with D perhaps matching TRBD1 (6 bases). The length of the CDR3 is 15 residues. The germline gives CDR1 SGHRS, CDR2 YFSETQ. The germline V and J ends were trimmed by 4 bases and 2 bases, with 15 bases remaining between them. The CDR3 region has the DNA TGCGCCAGCAGCGCCTTGGACAGTTTTCAAGAGACCCAGTACTTC. This translates into CASSALDSFQETQYF.

CDR3 residues: CSASGTSSDTQYF. CDR3 coding DNA: TGCAGTGCTAGCGGGACTAGCTCAGATACGCAGTATTTT. The genes are TRBV20-1 and TRBJ2-3; 9 bases fit TRBD2. CDR3 size: 13 residues. V dropped 3 bases and J dropped 4; count of bases not matched to a gene: 2. The germline CDR1 and CDR2 sequences are DFQATT and SNEGSKA (reference sequence).

This clonotype showed up just once. The J gene is TRBJ2-4, the V gene TRBV18, with D uncertain. V shed 3 bases and J shed 13 bases, with 25 bases lying between them. CDR1 and CDR2 from the germline V gene are KGHSH and LQKENI. This CDR3 spans 16 amino acids. The CDR3 sequence: CASSPPSRALSGEQYF. CDR3 bases: TGTGCCAGCTCACCGCCCTCACGGGCTCTATCGGGTGAGCAGTACTTC.

The chain carries TRBV28 and TRBJ2-7; 9 bases are a match to TRBD2. Germline CDR1 reads MDHEN; CDR2 reads SYDVKM. Trimming removed 4 bases from V and 5 bases from J; junction bases left unmatched: 6. There are 14 residues in the CDR3. The CDR3 is CASSSGTSLDEQYF. CDR3 nucleotides: TGTGCCAGCAGTTCTGGGACTAGCCTGGACGAGCAGTACTTC.

Here the CDR3 DNA reads TGTGCCAGCAGCCAAGAACCGGGACAGGGTAGGGGCTATGGCTACACCTTC. It encodes CASSQEPGQGRGYGYTF. The chain couples TRBV4-2 to TRBJ1-2; 9 bases fit TRBD1. The CDR3 contains 17 residues. V was pared by 0 bases and J by 4 bases, with 9 bases of the junction left unmatched. The germline V gene has CDR1 LGHNA and CDR2 YNFKEQ.

The V call is TRBV7-8, the J call TRBJ2-5; D unclear. The end of the DNA fits TRBJ2-7 better, so the J call may be wrong. Per the germline V gene, CDR1 is SGHVS and CDR2 is FQNEAQ. CDR3 size: 14 residues. DNA of the CDR3: TGTGCCAGCAGCTTAGTCCCAGAGGCGAACGAGCAGTACTTC. It yields the protein CASSLVPEANEQYF.

About this clonotype itself: At one boundary the junction diverges from the germline segment, which might be a read error. The V gene is TRBV29-1, the J gene TRBJ2-1; the match to TRBD2 covers 12 bases. Germline V gene lookup returns CDR1 SQVTM and CDR2 ANQGSEA. The length of the CDR3 is 16 residues. The CDR3 here is CSVGTKLAGGHNEQFF. The CDR3 nucleotides are TGTAGCGTTGGAACTAAACTAGCGGGAGGACACAATGAGCAGTTCTTC.

V usage is TRBV5-1 and J usage is TRBJ2-7, with D uncertain. V shed 4 bases and J shed 0 bases, with 14 bases lying between them. The CDR3 loop spans 15 amino acids. Germline lookup yields CDR1 SGHRS and CDR2 YFSETQ. The CDR3 DNA sequence: TGCGCCAGCAGCCCTCCGGGCCGCTTCTCCTACGAGCAGTACTTC. It is translated as CASSPPGRFSYEQYF.

The V call is TRBV7-8, the J call TRBJ2-7, with a possible D match to TRBD1 (6 bases). CDR3 length equals 15 residues. CDR1 and CDR2 (germline): SGHVS, FQNEAQ. V was cut by 1 base and J by 5 bases, with 15 bases left in between. In DNA form, the CDR3 reads TGTGCCAGCAGCTTAGACTGGGGGCCGATCGACGAGCAGTACTTC. As protein: CASSLDWGPIDEQYF.

The V gene is TRBV18, the J gene TRBJ2-5; D is possibly TRBD2 (6 bases). CDR1 and CDR2 from the germline V gene are KGHSH and LQKENI. The V gene lost 0 bases and the J gene lost 2 bases, with 13 bases spanning the gap. The CDR3 totals 16 residues. CDR3 nucleotide sequence: TGTGCCAGCTCACCACCTACGGGCGGGATTCAAGAGACCCAGTACTTC. Residues: CASSPPTGGIQETQYF.